This record looks at one T cell receptor beta chain sequence and its context. This sample stems from a study of blood T cell repertoires in COVID-19. Sequencing was performed with immunoSEQ multiplex PCR; in TCRdb, only in-frame clones are kept and a portion is missing. The sample includes under 500,000 clones, approximately 92% of them seen just once. J was trimmed by 2 bases and V by 4 bases; bases with no gene match: 10. Germline lookup yields CDR1 SGHRS and CDR2 YFSETQ. The CDR3 has 17 residues. The sequencing input was PBMCs or T cells enriched from blood (not recorded which). V gene TRBV5-1 combines with J gene TRBJ2-3; 10 bases fit TRBD2. This receptor was obtained from a man aged 25 to 45 who had recovered from COVID-19. CDR3 sequence (DNA): TGCGCCAGCAGCCAACTAGGACTAGCGGAGTTCACAGATACGCAGTATTTT. It specifies CASSQLGLAEFTDTQYF. The full variable domain, its missing parts supplied by reference TRBV5-1 and TRBJ2-3, is KAGVTQTPRYLIKTRGQQVTLSCSPISGHRSVSWYQQTPGQGLQFLFEYFSETQRNKGNFPGRFSGRQFSNSRSEMNVSTLELGDSALYLCASSQLGLAEFTDTQYFGPGTRLTVL.